These 4 T cell receptor beta chains originate from one sample sequenced in a study of CD8+ T cells in alopecia areata. Extraction and reverse transcription of RNA yielded cDNA as the sequencing template. Repertoires were generated with immunoSEQ multiplex PCR, while TCRdb's copy carries only in-frame clones and drops some. The sample yields roughly 190,000 clones, approximately 61% seen once. As for treatment: oral pan-JAK inhibitor, 5-10 mg twice daily. The sequenced sample was CD4+ T cells sorted from blood, obtained at week 24, from a patient treated with tofacitinib. The receptors come from a human donor with alopecia areata.

The chain couples TRBV30 to TRBJ1-1; TRBD1 agrees at 7 bases. Germline V gene data show CDR1 as GTSNPN and CDR2 as SVGIG (reference sequence). This CDR3 contains 14 residues. Trimming took 5 bases from V and 11 from J; bases not matched to a gene: 17. CDR3 region: CAWGPGTAALWAFF. The CDR3 DNA sequence: TGTGCCTGGGGCCCCGGGACAGCGGCGTTGTGGGCTTTCTTT.

The chain uses TRBV4-3 and TRBJ2-3; D may correspond to TRBD1 or TRBD2 (5 bases each). The CDR3 length is 16 residues. Per the germline V gene, CDR1 is LGHNA and CDR2 is YSLEER. V was trimmed by 1 base and J by 2 bases, leaving 13 bases between them. CDR3 bases: TGCGCCAGCAGCCAAGGCAGGGACCGTTACACAGATACGCAGTATTTT. Its protein product is CASSQGRDRYTDTQYF.

The chain couples TRBV27 to TRBJ2-3; D might be TRBD1 (5 bases). The CDR3 totals 14 residues. Germline V lookup: CDR1 MNHEY, CDR2 SMNVEV (reference sequence). Deletions cut 6 bases from V and 9 bases from J, with 19 bases between. The CDR3 DNA follows: TGTGCCAGCAGCCCAGGGTCCATCGGACGCACGCAGTATTTT. It codes for CASSPGSIGRTQYF.

This sequence joins TRBV29-1 and TRBJ1-1; D call uncertain. CDR3 length: 12 residues. Per germline, CDR1 SQVTM and CDR2 ANQGSEA. V dropped 6 bases and J dropped 1 base, with 9 bases sitting between them. Written as DNA, the CDR3 is TGCAGCGTCAGCTTCAAGAACACTGAAGCTTTCTTT. Its translation: CSVSFKNTEAFF.